The rows below give T cell receptor beta chains drawn from one sample of a study of Ad26.COV2.S vaccination and SARS-CoV-2 variants. Assay used: immunoSEQ multiplex PCR; TCRdb lists only in-frame clones, some missing. This repertoire shows over 400,000 clones, 80% to 95% found once; its top ten account for around 4.5%. This sample comprised peripheral blood, obtained in a trial of Ad26.COV2.S vaccine versus placebo. Source of these receptors: a person between 18 and 65 years old who received the Ad26.COV2.S COVID-19 vaccine or a placebo. Both conserved end residues are part of each CDR3. A D gene is named only where the DNA matches it firmly. Clone size, where shown, is once, few, many, or a class for clones that have expanded.

TRBJ2-1 | - | - | TRBV12-2 | CASRLSSATSGYYEQFF | TGTGCAAGTCGCTTAAGTTCTGCGACTAGCGGGTACTATGAGCAGTTCTTC
TRBJ2-6 | - | - | TRBV4-3 | CASSQDFGAANVLTF | TGCGCCAGCAGCCAAGATTTCGGGGCGGCCAACGTCCTGACTTTC
TRBJ2-3 | - | - | TRBV28 | CASSDDSRWTDTQYF | TGTGCCAGCAGCGACGACTCTAGGTGGACAGATACGCAGTATTTT
TRBJ1-1 | - | TRBD1 | TRBV6-6 | CASSYLAGGLNTEAFF | TGTGCCAGCAGTTACCTGGCAGGGGGCCTGAACACTGAAGCTTTCTTT
TRBJ2-7 | once | TRBD1 | TRBV23-1 | CASSVRDSDDYEQYF | TGCGCCAGCAGTGTCCGGGACAGTGACGATTACGAGCAGTACTTC
TRBJ2-5 | - | - | TRBV20-1 | CSARGEETQYF | TGCAGTGCTAGAGGGGAAGAGACCCAGTACTTC
TRBJ2-2 | - | - | TRBV5-4 | CASSPVGSTGELFF | TGTGCCAGCAGCCCCGTGGGTAGCACCGGGGAGCTGTTTTTT
TRBJ2-3 | - | - | TRBV2 | CASRDVDGLADTQYF | TGTGCCAGCAGGGATGTCGATGGCTTAGCAGATACGCAGTATTTT
TRBJ1-3 | - | - | TRBV4-2 | CASSQEGRGLTTIYF | TGTGCCAGCAGCCAAGAAGGGCGGGGATTAACCACCATATATTTT
TRBJ1-6 | - | TRBD1 | TRBV28 | CASTMTGRYNSPLHF | TGTGCCAGCACTATGACAGGGCGTTATAATTCACCCCTCCACTTT
TRBJ2-7 | - | - | TRBV20-1 | CSASGSSYEQYF | TGCAGTGCTAGTGGTAGCTCCTACGAGCAGTACTTC
TRBJ2-1 | - | TRBD2 | TRBV5-1 | CASSLAAPTSGTVREQFF | TGCGCCAGCAGCTTGGCCGCTCCGACTAGCGGGACCGTCCGGGAGCAGTTCTTC
TRBJ2-2 | - | - | TRBV6-6 | CASSYSVTNTGELFF | TGTGCCAGCAGTTACTCAGTCACGAACACCGGGGAGCTGTTTTTT
TRBJ1-2 | - | - | TRBV10-3 | CAISRGTGSNYGYTF | TGTGCCATCAGTCGTGGGACGGGGAGCAACTATGGCTACACCTTC
TRBJ2-2 | few | TRBD1 | TRBV4-3 | CASSQPPDRERTGELFF | TGCGCCAGCAGCCAACCACCTGACAGGGAGCGCACCGGGGAGCTGTTTTTT
TRBJ1-4 | - | - | TRBV30 | CALGSLRWEKLFF | TGTGCCTTGGGGAGCCTTCGGTGGGAAAAACTGTTTTTT
TRBJ2-6 | - | - | TRBV18 | CASSGGTGANVLTF | TGTGCCAGCTCGGGGGGCACTGGGGCCAACGTCCTGACTTTC
TRBJ1-1 | - | TRBD1 | TRBV10-3 | CAISEGQGIEAFF | TGTGCCATCAGTGAGGGACAGGGCATTGAAGCTTTCTTT
TRBJ1-4 | - | TRBD1 | TRBV7-9 | CASSRDRGLEKLFF | TGTGCCAGCAGCAGGGACAGGGGGTTGGAAAAACTGTTTTTT
TRBJ1-4 | once | - | TRBV20-1 | CSASWTGPRTNEKLFF | TGCAGTGCTAGTTGGACGGGCCCGAGGACTAATGAAAAACTGTTTTTT
TRBJ1-1 | - | TRBD1 | TRBV27 | CASRDRGFGTEAFF | TGTGCCAGCAGGGACAGGGGGTTTGGCACTGAAGCTTTCTTT
TRBJ2-3 | once | TRBD2 | TRBV28 | CASDSSGRRADTQYF | TGTGCCAGCGATTCTAGCGGGAGGAGGGCAGATACGCAGTATTTT
TRBJ2-5 | - | - | TRBV6-5 | CASSRSNPETQYF | TGTGCCAGCAGTAGGTCTAATCCGGAGACCCAGTACTTC
TRBJ2-7 | - | TRBD2 | TRBV13 | CASSLLAGNDRSYEQYF | TGTGCCAGCAGCTTATTAGCGGGAAACGACAGGTCCTACGAGCAGTACTTC
TRBJ2-3 | - | - | TRBV29-1 | CSVVGTSTDTQYF | TGCAGCGTTGTTGGCACTAGTACAGATACGCAGTATTTT
TRBJ2-6 | - | - | TRBV19 | CASSDSASGANVLTF | TGTGCCAGTAGTGACAGTGCCTCTGGGGCCAACGTCCTGACTTTC
TRBJ2-7 | - | TRBD1 | TRBV19 | CASSPLRPGQGYEQYF | TGTGCCAGTAGTCCCCTCAGACCGGGACAGGGCTACGAGCAGTACTTC
TRBJ2-3 | - | - | TRBV7-6 | CASSLGGSGSTDTQYF | TGTGCCAGCAGCTTAGGAGGTTCCGGGAGCACAGATACGCAGTATTTT
TRBJ2-1 | - | - | TRBV24-1 | CATSRGTNLYEQFF | TGTGCCACCAGTAGAGGGACCAATTTGTATGAGCAGTTCTTC
TRBJ2-1 | - | - | TRBV5-4 | CASSPPPTQPTQVNEQFF | TGTGCCAGCAGCCCACCCCCGACGCAGCCGACCCAGGTCAATGAGCAGTTCTTC
TRBJ1-3 | - | - | TRBV20-1 | CSASRFGDSGNTIYF | TGCAGTGCTAGTAGGTTTGGAGACTCTGGAAACACCATATATTTT
TRBJ2-3 | once | TRBD1 | TRBV5-1 | CASSLQGAYNDDTQYF | TGCGCCAGCAGCCTCCAGGGGGCCTACAACGACGATACGCAGTATTTT
TRBJ1-3 | few | TRBD1 | TRBV9 | CASSGTGGGNTIYF | TGTGCCAGCTCCGGGACAGGGGGTGGAAACACCATATATTTT
TRBJ2-7 | - | TRBD2 | TRBV27 | CASSLREGTYEQYF | TGTGCCAGCAGTTTAAGGGAGGGGACGTACGAGCAGTACTTC
TRBJ1-5 | - | - | TRBV4-2 | CASSASRDQPQHF | TGTGCCAGCAGCGCCTCCAGGGATCAGCCCCAGCATTTT
TRBJ2-2 | - | TRBD2 | TRBV6-2/TRBV6-3 | CASSLGTSGANTGELFF | TGTGCCAGCAGCCTAGGGACTAGCGGGGCGAACACCGGGGAGCTGTTTTTT
TRBJ2-7 | - | TRBD1 | TRBV28 | CASSSGQGNAGYEQYF | TGTGCCAGCAGTTCCGGACAGGGCAATGCCGGCTACGAGCAGTACTTC
TRBJ2-2 | - | - | TRBV7-2 | CASSLSAGSTGELFF | TGTGCCAGCAGCTTATCAGCGGGTAGCACCGGGGAGCTGTTTTTT
TRBJ2-3 | - | - | TRBV5-6 | CASSFGSSDTQYF | TGTGCCAGCAGCTTTGGGTCCTCAGATACGCAGTATTTT
TRBJ2-1 | - | - | TRBV14 | CASSQDRRRPSSYNEQFF | TGTGCCAGCAGCCAAGATAGGAGACGTCCGAGCTCCTACAATGAGCAGTTCTTC
TRBJ1-4 | - | TRBD1 | TRBV6-5 | CATGTGVTNEKLFF | TGTGCCACGGGGACAGGGGTAACTAATGAAAAACTGTTTTTT
TRBJ2-1 | - | - | TRBV4-3 | CASSQAGTRAYNEQFF | TGCGCCAGCAGCCAAGCGGGGACCCGAGCCTACAATGAGCAGTTCTTC
TRBJ1-5 | few | - | TRBV29-1 | CSVADRYNQPQHF | TGCAGCGTTGCTGACAGATACAATCAGCCCCAGCATTTT
TRBJ2-3 | - | - | TRBV19 | CASSIGQGSGDTQYF | TGTGCCAGTAGTATCGGCCAGGGCAGTGGAGATACGCAGTATTTT
TRBJ2-1 | few | - | TRBV9 | CASSPGGKGYNEQFF | TGTGCCAGCAGCCCTGGGGGGAAAGGCTACAATGAGCAGTTCTTC
TRBJ2-5 | - | - | TRBV21-1 | CASSKIPEPQETQYF | TGTGCCAGCAGCAAAATACCGGAGCCCCAAGAGACCCAGTACTTC
TRBJ2-1 | - | - | TRBV7-2 | CASSSRQVREQFF | TGTGCCAGCAGTTCGAGACAGGTGCGGGAGCAGTTCTTC
TRBJ1-4 | - | - | TRBV20-1 | CSAAQGEKLFF | TGCAGTGCTGCTCAAGGGGAAAAACTGTTTTTT
TRBJ1-1 | - | TRBD1 | TRBV9 | CASSQTTGGTNTEAFF | TGTGCCAGCAGCCAGACGACAGGGGGTACGAACACTGAAGCTTTCTTT
TRBJ2-3 | - | - | TRBV7-2 | CASSLVDRSQDTQYF | TGTGCCAGCAGCTTAGTTGACAGATCCCAAGATACGCAGTATTTT
TRBJ2-5 | once | TRBD2 | TRBV15 | CATSRASRGETQYF | TGTGCCACCAGCAGAGCCTCGCGGGGGGAGACCCAGTACTTC
TRBJ1-2 | - | - | TRBV5-1 | CASSGAGKPNYGYTF | TGCGCCAGCAGCGGGGCAGGGAAACCTAACTATGGCTACACCTTC
TRBJ2-7 | - | TRBD2 | TRBV4-2 | CASSLSGDQNEQYF | TGTGCCAGCAGCCTTAGCGGGGACCAGAACGAGCAGTACTTC
TRBJ2-7 | - | - | TRBV30 | CAWGLAAYEQYF | TGTGCCTGGGGACTCGCCGCCTACGAGCAGTACTTC
TRBJ2-2 | - | TRBD1 | TRBV11-3 | CASSFYYRDRGTGELFF | TGTGCCAGCAGCTTCTACTACCGGGACAGGGGAACCGGGGAGCTGTTTTTT